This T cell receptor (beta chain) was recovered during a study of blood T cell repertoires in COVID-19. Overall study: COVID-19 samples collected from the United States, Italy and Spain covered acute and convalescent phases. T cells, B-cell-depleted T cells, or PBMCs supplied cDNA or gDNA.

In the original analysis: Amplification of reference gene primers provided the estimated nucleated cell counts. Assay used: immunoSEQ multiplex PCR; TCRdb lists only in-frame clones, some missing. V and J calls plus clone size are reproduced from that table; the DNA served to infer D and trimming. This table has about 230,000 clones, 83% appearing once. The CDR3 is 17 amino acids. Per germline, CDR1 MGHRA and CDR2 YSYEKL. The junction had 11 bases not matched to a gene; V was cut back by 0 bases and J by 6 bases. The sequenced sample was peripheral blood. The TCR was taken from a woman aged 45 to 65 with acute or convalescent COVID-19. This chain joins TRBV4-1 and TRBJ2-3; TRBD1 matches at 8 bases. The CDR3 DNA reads TGCGCCAGCAGCCAAGAACGGGGCAGGGGGCACGGTGATACGCAGTATTTT. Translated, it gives CASSQERGRGHGDTQYF.